The rows below give T cell receptor beta chains drawn from one sample of a study of blood T cells in healthy people across ages. TCRdb recomputed calls from the 5' RACE reads with MiXCR, one row per CDR3 protein. The top ten clones hold under 10% of a sample with more than 600,000 distinct CDR3 sequences, roughly 25% of them seen once. The same sample was also used in a study of T cells of mothers and their children.

The sequenced sample was blood. The receptors stem from a boy between 10 and 17 years old in good health. Each CDR3 is given with its conserved first and last residue. The order of the fields is clone size, J gene, D gene, V gene, CDR3 protein, CDR3 DNA. The D gene is left open where the match is weak. A clone size is listed for some rows: how often the clone was seen (once, few, many), or a class if it is expanded.

NA	TRBJ2-1	NA	TRBV25-1	CASSDSIAGSPYNEQFF	TGTGCCAGCAGTGATTCAATTGCAGGGAGCCCCTACAATGAGCAGTTCTTC
few	TRBJ1-3	TRBD1	TRBV5-8	CASTDRDSGNTIYF	TGTGCCAGCACCGACAGGGACTCTGGAAACACCATATATTTT
once	TRBJ2-3	NA	TRBV6-4	CASSDVGHPTNTDTQYF	TGTGCCAGCAGTGACGTGGGACACCCGACCAACACAGATACGCAGTATTTT
NA	TRBJ2-1	TRBD2	TRBV7-3	CASSPIAGGPDYNEQFF	TGTGCCAGCAGCCCTATAGCGGGAGGGCCTGACTACAATGAGCAGTTCTTC
few	TRBJ2-3	TRBD1	TRBV13	CASSPPDRGTDTQYF	TGTGCCAGCAGCCCCCCGGACAGGGGCACAGATACGCAGTATTTT
few	TRBJ1-2	TRBD1	TRBV29-1	CSVVVEGARNGYTF	TGCAGCGTAGTTGTTGAGGGGGCGCGGAATGGCTACACCTTC
few	TRBJ1-2	NA	TRBV7-9	CASSVGDNYGYTF	TGTGCCAGCAGCGTTGGGGACAACTATGGCTACACCTTC
NA	TRBJ2-2	NA	TRBV7-9	CASSPPGPRPGELFF	TGTGCCAGCAGCCCCCCCGGGCCCCGGCCTGGGGAGCTGTTTTTT
NA	TRBJ1-2	NA	TRBV28	CASRREDGRRANYGYTF	TGTGCCAGCCGTCGGGAGGACGGGCGGCGGGCTAACTATGGCTACACCTTC
NA	TRBJ2-1	TRBD2	TRBV7-2	CASRPAGNNEQFF	TGTGCCAGCAGGCCAGCGGGAAACAATGAGCAGTTCTTC
NA	TRBJ2-7	NA	TRBV27	CASSPSDNYEQYF	TGTGCCAGCAGTCCTTCGGACAACTACGAGCAGTACTTC
few	TRBJ2-7	NA	TRBV6-6	CASAKRTAGEQYF	TGTGCCAGCGCTAAAAGGACCGCCGGAGAGCAGTACTTC
NA	TRBJ1-1	NA	TRBV5-1	CASGASGRTEAFF	TGCGCCAGCGGGGCTTCTGGGCGTACTGAAGCTTTCTTT
NA	TRBJ2-7	TRBD1	TRBV13	CASSRTGGSSGYEQYF	TGTGCCAGCAGCCGGACAGGGGGCTCAAGTGGCTACGAGCAGTACTTC
NA	TRBJ2-3	NA	TRBV7-9	CASSLTGEADTQYF	TGTGCCAGCAGCTTAACCGGGGAAGCAGATACGCAGTATTTT
few	TRBJ2-1	NA	TRBV6-1	CASNRGTGLNEQFF	TGTGCCAGCAATCGGGGGACGGGCCTGAATGAGCAGTTCTTC